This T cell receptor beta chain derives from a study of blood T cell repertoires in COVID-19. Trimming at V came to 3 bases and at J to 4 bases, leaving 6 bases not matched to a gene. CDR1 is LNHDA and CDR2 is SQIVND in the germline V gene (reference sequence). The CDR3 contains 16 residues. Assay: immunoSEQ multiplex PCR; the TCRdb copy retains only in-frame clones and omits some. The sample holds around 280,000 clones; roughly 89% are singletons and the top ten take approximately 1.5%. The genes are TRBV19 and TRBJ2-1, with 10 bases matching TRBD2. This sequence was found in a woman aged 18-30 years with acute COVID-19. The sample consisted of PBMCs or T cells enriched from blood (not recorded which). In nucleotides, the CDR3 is TGTGCCAGTAGTATGATAGCGGGAGGAAATTACAATGAGCAGTTCTTC. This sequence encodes CASSMIAGGNYNEQFF.